Listed below are T cell receptor beta chains from one sample, sequenced in a study of shared clonotypes between healthy human individuals. Data came from immunoSEQ multiplex PCR; TCRdb stores just in-frame clones and leaves some out. The table includes around 1,900,000 clones, around 93% detected once. The sample comprised naive CD8+ T cells from PBMCs. The receptors were sampled from a man younger than 35 in good health. Some clones in this sample may be carry-over from other donors' samples. CDR3s include the opening cysteine and the closing phenylalanine or tryptophan. A D gene is named only where the DNA matches it firmly. A row's size may be missing; if present it is once, few, many or a size class.

TRBJ2-7,.,TRBV9,.,CASSAGGTSYEQYF,TGTGCCAGCAGCGCTGGGGGGACATCCTACGAGCAGTACTTC
TRBJ2-1,TRBD2,TRBV5-1,.,CASAGGPGNEQFF,TGCGCCAGCGCGGGAGGCCCGGGGAATGAGCAGTTCTTC
TRBJ2-7,.,TRBV27,.,CASSPRKYEQYF,TGTGCCAGCAGCCCCCGTAAGTACGAGCAGTACTTC
TRBJ2-7,TRBD1,TRBV28,once,CASSDGQGHEQYF,TGTGCCAGCAGTGACGGACAGGGACACGAGCAGTACTTC
TRBJ2-7,TRBD1,TRBV7-9,.,CASSGRGQGVTYEQYF,TGTGCCAGCAGCGGTAGAGGACAGGGGGTCACCTACGAGCAGTACTTC
TRBJ2-1,TRBD2,TRBV7-9,.,CASSLPGLAGVLYNEQFF,TGTGCCAGCAGCCTCCCGGGACTAGCGGGGGTATTATACAATGAGCAGTTCTTC
TRBJ2-5,.,TRBV27,.,CASSFTPNGPAETQYF,TGTGCCAGCAGTTTCACCCCAAATGGGCCGGCGGAGACCCAGTACTTC
TRBJ2-7,TRBD1,TRBV25-1,.,CASRGNGQAIGEQYF,TGTGCCAGCAGGGGGAATGGACAGGCAATAGGCGAGCAGTACTTC
TRBJ1-5,.,TRBV4-1,.,CASSQDVVGSQPQHF,TGCGCCAGCAGCCAAGACGTAGTGGGGAGTCAGCCCCAGCATTTT
TRBJ1-1,TRBD1,TRBV7-9,.,CASSPVRDRGLNTEAFF,TGTGCCAGCAGCCCTGTGCGTGACAGGGGGCTGAACACTGAAGCTTTCTTT
TRBJ1-2,.,TRBV4-2,.,CASSQDQGLPGLEGYTF,TGTGCCAGCAGCCAAGATCAGGGTCTGCCTGGGCTGGAGGGCTACACCTTC
TRBJ2-7,.,TRBV28,.,CATLAGAKEDEQYF,TGTGCCACCTTGGCAGGGGCGAAGGAAGACGAGCAGTACTTC
TRBJ1-4,.,TRBV5-5,.,CASSLVLVAGGINEKLFF,TGTGCCAGCAGCTTGGTCTTAGTGGCAGGAGGTATTAATGAAAAACTGTTTTTT
TRBJ2-1,TRBD2,TRBV7-8,.,CASSPGGLGDNEQFF,TGTGCCAGCAGCCCAGGCGGACTAGGAGACAATGAGCAGTTCTTC
TRBJ2-1,TRBD2,TRBV5-4,.,CASSPKTSARRVEQFF,TGTGCCAGCAGCCCGAAGACTAGCGCTCGTCGGGTTGAGCAGTTCTTC
TRBJ2-7,TRBD2,TRBV28,.,CASSSPRTGGRELHEQYF,TGTGCCAGCAGTTCCCCCCGGACTGGTGGGCGGGAGCTCCACGAGCAGTACTTC
TRBJ2-1,TRBD1,TRBV30,.,CAWSVGTGVNEQFF,TGTGCCTGGAGTGTGGGGACAGGGGTTAATGAGCAGTTCTTC
TRBJ2-7,TRBD1,TRBV28,.,CASTSDREMYDEQYF,TGTGCCAGCACCTCGGACAGGGAAATGTATGACGAGCAGTACTTC
TRBJ1-5,.,TRBV10-3,.,CAISESGQLNQPQHF,TGTGCCATCAGTGAGTCGGGTCAGTTAAATCAGCCCCAGCATTTT
TRBJ2-1,TRBD2,TRBV5-8,.,CASSFSTGGGQYEQFF,TGTGCCAGCAGCTTTAGTACGGGGGGAGGGCAATATGAGCAGTTCTTC
TRBJ1-2,TRBD1,TRBV12-5,.,CASGLGTGNEDGYTF,TGTGCTAGTGGTTTAGGGACAGGGAATGAGGATGGCTACACCTTC
TRBJ2-7,TRBD1,TRBV19,.,CASTARGTATYEQYF,TGTGCCAGTACCGCCAGGGGGACGGCCACCTACGAGCAGTACTTC
TRBJ2-3,.,TRBV7-8,once,CASSSLDAGAPSTDTQYF,TGTGCCAGCAGCTCTTTAGATGCCGGGGCTCCTAGCACAGATACGCAGTATTTT
TRBJ1-1,TRBD1,TRBV11-2,.,CASSPRRQGRDTEAFF,TGTGCCAGCAGCCCTAGAAGACAGGGAAGGGACACTGAAGCTTTCTTT
TRBJ1-1,.,TRBV5-1,.,CASSMGGAPNTEAFF,TGCGCCAGCAGTATGGGGGGGGCGCCGAACACTGAAGCTTTCTTT
TRBJ2-3,TRBD2,TRBV5-4,.,CASAGTNDFLYTDTQYF,TGTGCCAGTGCCGGGACTAACGATTTCCTTTATACAGATACGCAGTATTTT
TRBJ1-5,.,TRBV25-1,.,CASSELGSNQPQHF,TGTGCCAGCAGTGAATTGGGCAGTAATCAGCCCCAGCATTTT
TRBJ2-7,.,TRBV9,.,CASSEGLATSYEQYF,TGTGCCAGCAGCGAGGGCCTAGCGACCTCCTACGAGCAGTACTTC
TRBJ2-3,.,TRBV25-1,.,CASSEWGTTSTDTQYF,TGTGCCAGCAGTGAATGGGGGACGACCAGCACAGATACGCAGTATTTT
TRBJ2-1,TRBD2,TRBV4-1,.,CASSQDIAGAIFDEQFF,TGCGCCAGCAGCCAAGATATAGCGGGAGCGATTTTCGATGAGCAGTTCTTC
TRBJ2-7,TRBD2,TRBV23-1,.,CASSYTLGAGGRYEQYF,TGCGCCAGCAGCTACACTCTCGGAGCGGGAGGGAGGTACGAGCAGTACTTC
TRBJ1-1,.,TRBV25-1,few,CASSEYGQMNTEAFF,TGTGCCAGCAGTGAATACGGACAAATGAACACTGAAGCTTTCTTT
TRBJ2-1,TRBD2,TRBV5-1,.,CASSSWGSGSYNEQFF,TGCGCCAGCAGCTCCTGGGGTAGCGGGAGCTACAATGAGCAGTTCTTC
TRBJ2-3,TRBD2,TRBV29-1,.,CSVAGELFGTDTQYF,TGCAGTGTAGCGGGAGAGTTGTTTGGCACAGATACGCAGTATTTT
TRBJ2-7,.,TRBV9,.,CASSVSQGAYEQYF,TGTGCCAGCAGCGTAAGCCAGGGAGCCTACGAGCAGTACTTC
TRBJ2-7,TRBD1,TRBV4-1,.,CASSQGTSGTGYYEQYF,TGCGCCAGCAGCCAAGGCACGAGCGGGACAGGGTATTACGAGCAGTACTTC
TRBJ1-2,.,TRBV7-2,.,CASSPLRPDNYGYTF,TGTGCCAGCAGCCCCCTCCGGCCCGATAACTATGGCTACACCTTC
TRBJ2-7,TRBD1,TRBV30,.,CAWGTGAYEQYF,TGTGCCTGGGGGACAGGAGCCTACGAGCAGTACTTC
TRBJ1-3,.,TRBV29-1,.,CSVGASGSGNTIYF,TGCAGCGTAGGAGCCTCGGGTTCTGGAAACACCATATATTTT
TRBJ2-2,.,TRBV7-9,.,CASSLPTVQLFF,TGTGCCAGCAGCTTACCCACCGTCCAGCTGTTTTTT
TRBJ1-1,.,TRBV19,.,CASTPPRWGRRDTEAFF,TGTGCCAGTACCCCACCCAGGTGGGGCCGAAGGGACACTGAAGCTTTCTTT
TRBJ2-7,TRBD1,TRBV27,.,CASSSGQGYEQYF,TGTGCCAGCAGTAGTGGACAGGGTTACGAGCAGTACTTC
TRBJ2-7,.,TRBV27,few,CASSFGEQYF,TGTGCCAGCAGTTTTGGGGAGCAGTACTTC
TRBJ1-2,TRBD1,TRBV27,few,CASSPGTGAGYTF,TGTGCCAGCAGTCCAGGGACAGGGGCTGGCTACACCTTC
TRBJ2-7,.,TRBV27,.,CASSPQGFNYEQYF,TGTGCCAGCAGTCCCCAGGGGTTTAACTACGAGCAGTACTTC
TRBJ2-1,TRBD1,TRBV19,.,CASTFDYRGPNEQFF,TGTGCCAGTACCTTCGATTACAGGGGACCCAATGAGCAGTTCTTC
TRBJ2-1,TRBD2,TRBV7-3,few,CASSLQGGTEQFF,TGTGCCAGCAGCCTTCAGGGAGGGACTGAGCAGTTCTTC
TRBJ2-7,.,TRBV7-6,once,CASSFGRAYEQYF,TGTGCCAGCAGTTTTGGCCGGGCTTACGAGCAGTACTTC
TRBJ2-1,TRBD2,TRBV11-3,.,CASSASGTSGSYEQFF,TGTGCCAGCAGCGCTTCCGGGACTAGCGGGAGTTATGAGCAGTTCTTC